Below are 25 T cell receptor beta chains sequenced from a single sample in a study of siplizumab effects on memory and regulatory T cells. TCRdb's table, derived via immunoSEQ multiplex PCR, lists solely in-frame clones and lacks some. The table shows over 90,000 clones, with 80% to 95% occurring only once. Specimen: CD4+ T cells sorted from blood. Source of these receptors: a human donor in good health.

The count of this clone is one. The rearrangement joins TRBV18 to TRBJ1-1; 8 bases match TRBD1. After removal of 5 bases from V and 6 bases from J, the junction contained 8 bases not matched to a gene. CDR1 is KGHSH and CDR2 is LQKENI in the germline V gene. The CDR3 contains 14 residues. The DNA of the CDR3 is TGTGCCAGCTCATCAGTAGACAGGGGAGCTGAAGCTTTCTTT. Translation: CASSSVDRGAEAFF.

The chain carries TRBV21-1 and TRBJ2-3; the table names TRBD2, a call not compared with the DNA. TRBV21-1 has pseudogene status. CDR3 length: 20 residues. The CDR3 bases are TGTGCCAGCAGCAGACCTCAAAAGGTTAGCGGAAACAATAGCACAGATACGCAGTATTTT. Translated: CASSRPQKVSGNNSTDTQYF.

The chain joins TRBV27 to TRBJ2-1; 8 nucleotides agree with TRBD1. The germline gives CDR1 MNHEY, CDR2 SMNVEV (reference sequence). J gave up 7 bases and V 9 bases, and 2 bases lay outside the gene matches. CDR3 length: 11 amino acids. This chain's CDR3 is CASNRGNEQFF. The CDR3 bases are TGTGCCAGTAACAGGGGGAATGAGCAGTTCTTC.

This chain uses TRBV5-4 with TRBJ2-2; 11 nucleotides agree with TRBD2. CDR3 length equals 16 residues. Germline lookup yields CDR1 SGHNT and CDR2 YYREEE (reference sequence). Trimming cost V 4 bases and J 1 base; bases outside gene matches: 3. CDR3 sequence reads: CASSPGTSGNTGELFF. The CDR3 DNA sequence: TGTGCCAGCAGCCCTGGGACTAGCGGGAACACCGGGGAGCTGTTTTTT. The entire variable domain, with the rest obtained from reference TRBV5-4 and TRBJ2-2, is as follows: ETGVTQSPTHLIKTRGQQVTLRCSSQSGHNTVSWYQQALGQGPQFIFQYYREEENGRGNFPPRFSGLQFPNYSSELNVNALELDDSALYLCASSPGTSGNTGELFFGEGSRLTVL.

The chain links TRBV21-1 to TRBJ2-7; the table's TRBD2 call for D was not verified on the DNA. TRBV21-1 represents a pseudogene. The CDR3 loop spans 10 amino acids. The CDR3 is CAPPGTSQYF. CDR3 coding DNA: TGTGCCCCGCCTGGGACTTCGCAGTACTTC.

V usage is TRBV2 and J usage is TRBJ2-7, with D tentatively TRBD2 (7 bases). Germline loops: CDR1 SNHLY, CDR2 FYNNEI. The CDR3 sequence is 15 residues long. The ends were cut back, 5 bases at V and 1 base at J, with 15 bases in the middle. The CDR3 is CASSSQGRGSYEQYF. CDR3 coding DNA: TGTGCCAGCAGTTCGCAGGGGAGGGGTTCCTACGAGCAGTACTTC.

The V gene is TRBV18, the J gene TRBJ2-1; 11 bases map to TRBD2. The V gene's germline CDR1 is KGHSH and CDR2 LQKENI. The junction had 8 bases not matched to a gene; V was cut back by 3 bases and J by 7 bases. The CDR3 extends over 16 amino acids. The CDR3, as DNA: TGTGCCAGCTCACCGTACGGGACTAGCGGATCAAATGAGCAGTTCTTC. Translation gives CASSPYGTSGSNEQFF.

The J gene is TRBJ2-7, the V gene TRBV30; D remains ambiguous. V gave up 0 bases and J gave up 0 bases, with 6 bases separating them. Germline values: CDR1 GTSNPN, CDR2 SVGIG (reference sequence). The CDR3 has 13 residues. The CDR3 protein is CAWSVGSSYEQYF. The DNA for the CDR3 is TGTGCCTGGAGTGTAGGTAGCTCCTACGAGCAGTACTTC.

The chain recombines TRBV6-1 with TRBJ1-1, with unresolved D. Germline V gene data show CDR1 as MNHNS and CDR2 as SASEGT. The CDR3 consists of 14 residues. V shed 6 bases and J shed 0 bases, with 11 bases lying between them. The CDR3 sequence: CASRITHLNTEAFF. The CDR3 region has the DNA TGTGCCAGCAGAATAACACACCTGAACACTGAAGCTTTCTTT.

For the CDR3, the DNA is TGTGCCAGCAGCTTAGGTCCCGGACTAGCAGGGCACGAGCAGTACTTC. It yields the protein CASSLGPGLAGHEQYF. The rearrangement links TRBV7-2 to TRBJ2-7; TRBD2 aligns across 8 bases. J lost 5 bases, V lost 1 base, and 10 bases had no gene match. The CDR3 is 16 residues long. The germline CDR1 and CDR2 sequences are SGHTA and FQGNSA.

The CDR3 reads CASSPGAGETQYF. The DNA for the CDR3 is TGCGCCAGCTCTCCGGGGGCCGGAGAGACCCAGTACTTC. V is TRBV5-1 and J is TRBJ2-5; D may be TRBD1 or TRBD2 (6 bases each). The CDR3 is 13 residues long. Trimming removed 7 bases at V and 4 bases at J, with 14 bases between. CDR1 is SGHRS, CDR2 YFSETQ, per germline. The whole variable domain, remainder taken from reference TRBV5-1 and TRBJ2-5, is KAGVTQTPRYLIKTRGQQVTLSCSPISGHRSVSWYQQTPGQGLQFLFEYFSETQRNKGNFPGRFSGRQFSNSRSEMNVSTLELGDSALYLCASSPGAGETQYFGPGTRLLVL.

This chain connects TRBV6-4 to TRBJ2-6; D call uncertain. V lost 6 bases and J lost 0, with 6 bases in between. The CDR3 extends over 14 amino acids. Germline loops: CDR1 MRHNA, CDR2 SNTAGT. The CDR3 coding sequence is TGTGCCAGCAGCGTTGTCTCTGGGGCCAACGTCCTGACTTTC. Encoded protein: CASSVVSGANVLTF.

In this sample, this clone turned up a few times. The rearrangement links TRBV6-5 to TRBJ1-3; D remains unclear. Trimming shortened V by 6 bases and J by 1 base, and 10 bases separated the two germline ends. Germline CDR1 and CDR2: MNHEY and SVGAGI. The CDR3 length is 14 residues. In DNA form, the CDR3 reads TGTGCCAGCAGCTACAGTAGGTCTGGAAACACCATATATTTT. Its translation: CASSYSRSGNTIYF.

This clone is a singleton in its sample. The V gene is TRBV7-2, the J gene TRBJ1-2; no clear D gene. The CDR3 loop spans 14 amino acids. The germline gives CDR1 SGHTA, CDR2 FQGNSA. The V and J ends lost 4 bases and 5 bases respectively, with 14 bases between them. The CDR3: CASSSGNQLYGYTF. The CDR3 nucleotides read TGTGCCAGCAGCTCGGGAAACCAGTTGTATGGCTACACCTTC. Full variable domain (missing parts from reference TRBV7-2 and TRBJ1-2): GAGVSQSPSNKVTEKGKDVELRCDPISGHTALYWYRQSLGQGLEFLIYFQGNSAPDKSGLPSDRFSAERTGGSVSTLTIQRTQQEDSAVYLCASSSGNQLYGYTFGSGTRLTVV.

The rearrangement links TRBV15 to TRBJ2-1; TRBD2 agrees at 11 bases. The length of the CDR3 is 16 residues. V lost 1 base to trimming and J lost 7 bases; unmatched junction nucleotides: 6. Per the germline V gene, CDR1 is LNHNV and CDR2 is YYDKDF (reference sequence). CDR3 nucleotides: TGTGCCACCAGCAGAGTCATAGCGGGAGGGGATAATGAGCAGTTCTTC. Residues: CATSRVIAGGDNEQFF.

V gene TRBV5-5 combines with J gene TRBJ2-7; D uncertain. The CDR3 runs 16 residues. Trimming left V 3 bases short and J 0 bases short, with 16 bases between. CDR1 is SGHKS, CDR2 YYEKEE, per germline (reference sequence). The chain's CDR3 is CASSSPHRLSSYEQYF. DNA for the CDR3: TGTGCCAGCAGCTCACCCCACAGACTTTCCTCCTACGAGCAGTACTTC.

The chain has TRBV6-5 and TRBJ1-5, with D unclear. The V end was cut by 3 bases, the J end by 6 bases, with 12 bases between. CDR1 is MNHEY and CDR2 is SVGAGI in the germline V gene. The CDR3 has 14 residues. CDR3 residues: CASSYKGRGQPQHF. CDR3 sequence (DNA): TGTGCCAGCAGTTATAAGGGTCGGGGTCAGCCCCAGCATTTT.

The CDR3, as DNA: TGCAGTGCTTGGACTAGCGGGAGACCGTACTTC. Translated: CSAWTSGRPYF. This chain joins TRBV20-1 and TRBJ2-5, with 13 positions matching TRBD2. This CDR3 has 11 amino acids. Trimming removed 5 bases from V and 13 bases from J; junction bases left unmatched: 4. Germline V gene sequence: CDR1 DFQATT, CDR2 SNEGSKA (reference sequence).

In its sample, this clone was seen once. V usage is TRBV28 and J usage is TRBJ1-4; no clear D gene. Germline V lookup: CDR1 MDHEN, CDR2 SYDVKM. Trimming stripped 8 bases from V and 4 bases from J, with 11 bases between. The CDR3 has 13 amino acids. Here the CDR3 DNA reads TGTGCCAGCCACAAGGTTGTTAATGAAAAACTGTTTTTT. Residues: CASHKVVNEKLFF.

V and J are TRBV10-1 and TRBJ1-2; D unclear. V was shortened by 5 bases and J by 11 bases, with 9 bases between the two germline ends. The CDR3 totals 10 residues. Germline CDR1 and CDR2: WNHNN and SYGVQD (reference sequence). CDR3 sequence reads: CASSPWVYTF. In nucleotides, the CDR3 is TGCGCCAGCAGTCCCTGGGTTTACACCTTC.

This chain joins TRBV20-1 and TRBJ2-5, with D unresolved. This CDR3 contains 11 residues. The germline CDR1 and CDR2 sequences are DFQATT and SNEGSKA (reference sequence). The ends were cut back, 7 bases at V and 5 bases at J, with 11 bases in the middle. CDR3 loop: CSGAPKETQYF. The CDR3 DNA reads TGCAGTGGAGCCCCTAAGGAGACCCAGTACTTC.

The chain joins TRBV19 to TRBJ2-5, with D tentatively TRBD1 (5 bases). CDR3 length: 14 residues. Per the germline V gene, CDR1 is LNHDA and CDR2 is SQIVND (reference sequence). V was pared by 3 bases and J by 4 bases, with 12 bases between. DNA for the CDR3: TGTGCCAGTAGTATCAATTCAGGGCGAGAGACCCAGTACTTC. It codes for CASSINSGRETQYF.

The V call is TRBV14, the J call TRBJ2-7; possibly TRBD1 for D (6 bases). This CDR3 is built from 15 residues. The germline V gene encodes CDR1 SGHDN and CDR2 FVKESK. The V gene lost 4 bases and the J gene lost 4 bases, with 17 bases spanning the gap. The CDR3 reads CASSPKQGVSYEQYF. CDR3 bases: TGTGCCAGCAGCCCTAAACAGGGCGTTTCGTACGAGCAGTACTTC.

The chain uses TRBV4-1 and TRBJ1-6; D is possibly TRBD1 (5 bases). Trimming shortened V by 0 bases and J by 10 bases, and 16 bases separated the two germline ends. Per the germline V gene, CDR1 is MGHRA and CDR2 is YSYEKL. This CDR3 contains 16 residues. The chain's CDR3 is CASSQDPGGSRSPLHF. CDR3 nucleotide sequence: TGCGCCAGCAGCCAAGATCCCGGGGGTTCTAGGTCACCCCTCCACTTT.

The chain employs TRBV14 and TRBJ2-1; possible D gene TRBD1, 6 bases. Germline V lookup: CDR1 SGHDN, CDR2 FVKESK. V was trimmed by 4 bases and J by 8 bases, leaving 18 bases between them. This CDR3 comprises 15 residues. The CDR3 DNA follows: TGTGCCAGCAGCCCCGCCAGGGGTGCAGTCCATGAGCAGTTCTTC. Amino acid sequence: CASSPARGAVHEQFF.